These 29 T cell receptor beta chains were sequenced from one sample in a study of early T cells in non-severe SARS-CoV-2 infection. TCRdb passed the 5' RACE reads through MiXCR, listing each CDR3 protein once. This table holds roughly 34,000 distinct CDR3 sequences, less than 8% found once. Sequenced sample: whole blood. The receptors here all came from an adult who was a healthcare worker with PCR-confirmed SARS-CoV-2 infection or an uninfected control (not recorded which).

This chain connects TRBV7-8 to TRBJ1-6, with 10 bases matching TRBD1. The junction had 8 bases not matched to a gene; V was cut back by 5 bases and J by 7 bases. This CDR3 contains 16 residues. Per the germline V gene, CDR1 is SGHVS and CDR2 is FQNEAQ. CDR3 sequence reads: CASSPGQGHKNSPLHF. The CDR3 bases are TGTGCCAGCAGCCCGGGACAGGGGCATAAGAATTCACCCCTCCACTTT. The entire variable domain, with the rest obtained from reference TRBV7-8 and TRBJ1-6, is as follows: GAGVSQSPRYKVAKRGQDVALRCDPISGHVSLFWYQQALGQGPEFLTYFQNEAQLDKSGLPSDRFFAERPEGSVSTLKIQRTQQEDSAVYLCASSPGQGHKNSPLHFGNGTRLTVT.

This clonotype has ten or more counts. The rearrangement links TRBV6-6 to TRBJ2-7; D is unclear. Germline assignment: CDR1 MNHNY and CDR2 SVGAGI (reference sequence). The CDR3 is made up of 14 amino acids. V gave up 0 bases and J gave up 3 bases, with 9 bases separating them. The CDR3 loop reads CASSYSRPNYEQYF. CDR3 nucleotide sequence: TGTGCCAGCAGTTACTCAAGACCGAACTACGAGCAGTACTTC.

This clonotype was seen at least ten times. J is TRBJ1-4 and V is TRBV18; D gene uncertain. This CDR3 has 13 amino acids. Trimming left V 2 bases short and J 8 bases short, with 9 bases between. In germline, CDR1 is KGHSH, CDR2 LQKENI. The CDR3, as DNA: TGTGCCAGCTCACCAGTAGACGGGGAAAAACTGTTTTTT. Translating gives CASSPVDGEKLFF.

This clonotype was seen ten or more times. The chain employs TRBV27 and TRBJ2-2; D possibly matches TRBD1 or TRBD2 (5 bases each). Germline CDR1 reads MNHEY; CDR2 reads SMNVEV (reference sequence). CDR3 length equals 16 residues. Trimming shortened V by 5 bases and J by 6 bases, and 19 bases separated the two germline ends. The CDR3 region has the DNA TGTGCCAGCAGTGAAGTCCGGGGACGGGGACCCGGGGAGCTGTTTTTT. Residues: CASSEVRGRGPGELFF.

This clonotype has a count of ten or more. This chain uses TRBV2 with TRBJ1-1; a possible D gene is TRBD1 (6 bases). V was clipped by 6 bases and J by 1 base, with 15 bases between them. This CDR3 has 15 amino acids. Per germline, CDR1 SNHLY and CDR2 FYNNEI. This chain's CDR3 is CASRGRDIPNTEAFF. For the CDR3, the DNA is TGTGCCAGCAGAGGCCGGGACATACCGAACACTGAAGCTTTCTTT.

This clonotype showed up many times. V and J are TRBV30 and TRBJ1-1; D is unclear. Germline lookup yields CDR1 GTSNPN and CDR2 SVGIG (reference sequence). The CDR3 is 11 amino acids. V was trimmed by 4 bases and J by 0 bases, leaving 3 bases between them. CDR3 amino acids: CAWKMNTEAFF. The CDR3 region has the DNA TGTGCCTGGAAAATGAACACTGAAGCTTTCTTT.

This clonotype is deemed medium-sized. The V gene is TRBV20-1, the J gene TRBJ1-3; D is ambiguous. The CDR3 has 16 amino acids. Germline CDR1 DFQATT, CDR2 SNEGSKA (reference sequence). The germline V and J ends were trimmed by 0 bases and 0 bases, with 12 bases remaining between them. The CDR3 sequence: CSARDPSHLSGNTIYF. The CDR3 DNA sequence: TGCAGTGCTAGAGATCCGTCCCACCTCTCTGGAAACACCATATATTTT.

In its sample, this clonotype was seen many times. The CDR3 loop reads CASSLRITGVVYGYTF. DNA for the CDR3: TGTGCCAGCAGCCTACGTATTACAGGGGTCGTCTATGGCTACACCTTC. The J gene is TRBJ1-2, the V gene TRBV3-1; 7 positions match TRBD1. CDR3 length: 16 amino acids. Germline V lookup: CDR1 LGHDT, CDR2 YNNKEL (reference sequence). J lost 4 bases, V lost 4 bases, and 12 bases had no gene match.

At least ten counts were recorded for this clonotype. The rearrangement links TRBV7-8 to TRBJ2-6; D gene unclear. V lost 1 base and J 1 base, leaving 5 bases between the germline ends. This CDR3 spans 15 amino acids. Germline loops: CDR1 SGHVS, CDR2 FQNEAQ. The CDR3 nucleotides are TGTGCCAGCAGCTTAGTCTGGTCTGGGGCCAACGTCCTGACTTTC. Translating it yields CASSLVWSGANVLTF.

CDR3 protein: CSAHGEATYNEQFF. CDR3 coding DNA: TGCAGCGCCCACGGGGAGGCGACCTACAATGAGCAGTTCTTC. The V call is TRBV29-1, the J call TRBJ2-1, with D perhaps matching TRBD2 (6 bases). Trimming removed 7 bases at V and 2 bases at J, with 15 bases between. CDR1 and CDR2 from the germline V gene are SQVTM and ANQGSEA. CDR3 length: 14 amino acids.

The chain carries TRBV7-8 and TRBJ1-6, with D possibly TRBD1 on 6 matching bases. The V and J ends lost 0 bases and 4 bases respectively, with 10 bases between them. Germline lookup yields CDR1 SGHVS and CDR2 FQNEAQ. The CDR3 has 16 amino acids. This CDR3 is CASSLAVRGYNSPLHF. In DNA form, the CDR3 reads TGTGCCAGCAGCTTAGCAGTCAGGGGTTATAATTCACCCCTCCACTTT.

This clonotype was counted many times. This chain joins TRBV3-1 and TRBJ2-1, with 8 bases that match TRBD2. This CDR3 is 14 amino acids long. Germline-derived CDR1 and CDR2 are LGHDT and YNNKEL (reference sequence). V lost 3 bases, J lost 10 bases, and 8 bases stayed unmatched. This chain's CDR3 is CASSQRSGGWEQFF. In DNA form, the CDR3 reads TGTGCCAGCAGCCAGAGGAGCGGGGGCTGGGAGCAGTTCTTC.

The chain couples TRBV3-1 to TRBJ2-3, with D hard to call. Germline loops: CDR1 LGHDT, CDR2 YNNKEL (reference sequence). V lost 3 bases and J lost 6, with 10 bases in between. This CDR3 is 13 amino acids long. CDR3 coding DNA: TGTGCCAGCAGCCACGGTACACAGGATACGCAGTATTTT. It encodes CASSHGTQDTQYF.

This clonotype has ten or more counts. The V gene is TRBV7-2, the J gene TRBJ1-2, with unresolved D. The CDR3 is 13 amino acids. CDR1 SGHTA and CDR2 FQGNSA come from the germline V gene. Trimming shortened V by 2 bases and J by 5 bases, and 9 bases separated the two germline ends. In DNA, the CDR3 is TGTGCCAGCAGCTTAAAGGGTACATATGGCTACACCTTC. This translates into CASSLKGTYGYTF.

In its sample, this clonotype was seen many times. J is TRBJ2-1 and V is TRBV18, with D uncertain. The V end was cut by 3 bases, the J end by 12 bases, with 12 bases between. Looked up from germline, CDR1 is KGHSH and CDR2 is LQKENI. CDR3 length: 12 amino acids. The DNA of the CDR3 is TGTGCCAGCTCACCCTTGACCATTAGGCAGTTCTTC. Translation: CASSPLTIRQFF.

Comments on this clonotype: A much more abundant neighbour one base away suggests this may be a read error. The chain has TRBV7-8 and TRBJ2-3; 12 bases align to TRBD2. Germline CDR1 reads SGHVS; CDR2 reads FQNEAQ. Germline trimming cut 5 bases from V and 0 bases from J; bases unmatched to any gene: 3. This CDR3 contains 16 residues. CDR3 coding DNA: TGTGCCAGCAGCCCCGGGACTAGCGGGAGCACAGATACGCAGTATTTT. This gives the protein CASSPGTSGSTDTQYF.

V usage is TRBV29-1 and J usage is TRBJ2-7, with D possibly TRBD2 on 7 matching bases. The CDR3 is made up of 14 amino acids. Trimming stripped 4 bases from V and 2 bases from J, with 15 bases between. Per the germline V gene, CDR1 is SQVTM and CDR2 is ANQGSEA. The CDR3 reads CSVVLSGGPYEQYF. The CDR3 region has the DNA TGCAGCGTTGTACTATCCGGGGGGCCCTACGAGCAGTACTTC.

With regard to this clonotype: Just one base apart from a much larger clone, this may be a read error. The chain carries TRBV2 and TRBJ2-3; D may be TRBD2 (6 bases). CDR1 is SNHLY, CDR2 FYNNEI, per germline. The CDR3 is 16 residues long. DNA for the CDR3: TGTGCCAGCAGCGAGGGAGGTTTTTCTAGCACAGATACGCGGTATTTT. It specifies CASSEGGFSSTDTRYF.

Written as DNA, the CDR3 is TGTGCCAGCAGTTACTCCCCACCGATCACCGGGGAGCTGTTTTTT. Its translation: CASSYSPPITGELFF. The chain employs TRBV6-2 or TRBV6-3 and TRBJ2-2, with D uncertain. Germline loops: CDR1 MNHEY, CDR2 SVGEGT. The V gene lost 0 bases and the J gene lost 4 bases, with 9 bases spanning the gap. The CDR3 has 15 residues.

This clonotype was detected many times. The chain links TRBV7-2 to TRBJ1-5; D is undetermined. V lost 1 base to trimming and J lost 6 bases, with 13 bases between them. The germline gives CDR1 SGHTA, CDR2 FQGNSA. The CDR3 contains 15 residues. The CDR3 region has the DNA TGTGCCAGCAGCTTAGAGGACGAATCAGGTCAGCCCCAGCATTTT. This gives the protein CASSLEDESGQPQHF. Complete variable domain (other parts from reference TRBV7-2 and TRBJ1-5): GAGVSQSPSNKVTEKGKDVELRCDPISGHTALYWYRQSLGQGLEFLIYFQGNSAPDKSGLPSDRFSAERTGGSVSTLTIQRTQQEDSAVYLCASSLEDESGQPQHFGDGTRLSIL.

This clonotype showed up many times. For the CDR3, the DNA is TGCGCCAGCAGCCATCGGGCTAGCGGGGGTTACAATGAGCAGTTCTTC. This encodes CASSHRASGGYNEQFF. The chain combines TRBV4-1 with TRBJ2-1; 10 bases agree with TRBD2. CDR1 MGHRA and CDR2 YSYEKL come from the germline V gene. The CDR3 covers 16 residues. V lost 3 bases and J lost 4; bases outside the gene matches: 6.

In nucleotides, the CDR3 is TGTGCCAGTCATAGCCTAGCGGGGCAAGATACGCAGTATTTT. Amino acid sequence: CASHSLAGQDTQYF. The V and J genes are TRBV5-4 and TRBJ2-3; 9 bases align to TRBD2. From germline, CDR1 is SGHNT and CDR2 YYREEE (reference sequence). Trimming removed 8 bases from V and 5 bases from J; junction bases left unmatched: 9. This CDR3 has 14 residues.

This clonotype is labeled medium-sized. The V and J genes are TRBV6-1 and TRBJ1-2; possibly TRBD1 for D (6 bases). Germline CDR1 is MNHNS and CDR2 is SASEGT. CDR3 size: 15 residues. V gave up 0 bases and J gave up 5 bases, with 13 bases separating them. CDR3 coding DNA: TGTGCCAGCAGTGAAGCCCGGACAGAGGTATATGGCTACACCTTC. Translated, it gives CASSEARTEVYGYTF.

The V call is TRBV14, the J call TRBJ2-1; D unclear. Germline loops: CDR1 SGHDN, CDR2 FVKESK. Trimming stripped 0 bases from V and 0 bases from J, with 9 bases between. This CDR3 has 16 residues. CDR3 coding DNA: TGTGCCAGCAGCCAAGATCATTATAGCTCCTACAATGAGCAGTTCTTC. It codes for CASSQDHYSSYNEQFF.

This clonotype was counted a few times. The chain links TRBV12-3 or TRBV12-4 to TRBJ2-7; possibly TRBD1 or TRBD2 for D (5 bases each). Trimming removed 6 bases at V and 2 bases at J, with 11 bases between. CDR3 length: 13 residues. The CDR3 spells CASSRDGTYEQYF. In nucleotides, the CDR3 is TGTGCCAGCAGCCGGGACGGAACCTACGAGCAGTACTTC.

This clonotype was found many times. The rearrangement links TRBV4-1 to TRBJ2-1, with 9 bases identical to TRBD2. The CDR3 runs 17 residues. V shed 0 bases and J 5 bases; nucleotides not matched to a gene: 8. Germline V gives CDR1 MGHRA, CDR2 YSYEKL. CDR3 sequence (DNA): TGCGCCAGCAGCCAAGAGAGGCTTAGCGGGGGAGACAATGAGCAGTTCTTC. Its translation: CASSQERLSGGDNEQFF.

This clonotype has ten or more counts. V and J are TRBV12-3 or TRBV12-4 and TRBJ1-6; tentatively, D is TRBD1 (6 bases). The CDR3 consists of 14 residues. Trimming stripped 3 bases from V and 4 bases from J, with 7 bases between. The CDR3 coding sequence is TGTGCCAGCAGTTTGGGGGCATATAATTCACCCCTCCACTTT. Translated, it gives CASSLGAYNSPLHF.

Ten or more counts support this clonotype. V is TRBV19 and J is TRBJ2-1; perhaps TRBD2 as D (5 bases). Germline CDR1 LNHDA, CDR2 SQIVND (reference sequence). The germline V and J ends were trimmed by 6 bases and 7 bases, with 13 bases remaining between them. The CDR3 is made up of 13 amino acids. The CDR3 loop reads CASSIGEFNEQFF. The DNA of the CDR3 is TGTGCCAGTAGCATCGGGGAGTTTAATGAGCAGTTCTTC.

This clonotype was seen a few times. The chain carries TRBV24-1 and TRBJ2-3; 11 nucleotides agree with TRBD2. J gave up 2 bases and V 3 bases, and 9 bases lay outside the gene matches. The CDR3 has 18 residues. Germline V gene data show CDR1 as KGHDR and CDR2 as SFDVKD. The CDR3 DNA sequence: TGTGCCACCAGTGATCCTAGCGGGGGGCCGGGATTCACAGATACGCAGTATTTT. It translates to CATSDPSGGPGFTDTQYF.